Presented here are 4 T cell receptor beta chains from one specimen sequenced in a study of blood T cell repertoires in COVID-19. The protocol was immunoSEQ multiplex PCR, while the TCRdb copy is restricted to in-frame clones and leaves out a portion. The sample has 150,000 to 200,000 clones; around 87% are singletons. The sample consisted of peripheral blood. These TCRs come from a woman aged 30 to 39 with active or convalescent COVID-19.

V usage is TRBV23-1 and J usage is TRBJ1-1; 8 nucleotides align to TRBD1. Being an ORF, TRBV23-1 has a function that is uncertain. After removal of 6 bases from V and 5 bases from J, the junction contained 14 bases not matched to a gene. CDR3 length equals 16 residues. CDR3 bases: TGCGCCAGCAGCCCCCCACGGTCCAGGGGGCTAACTGAAGCTTTCTTT. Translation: CASSPPRSRGLTEAFF.

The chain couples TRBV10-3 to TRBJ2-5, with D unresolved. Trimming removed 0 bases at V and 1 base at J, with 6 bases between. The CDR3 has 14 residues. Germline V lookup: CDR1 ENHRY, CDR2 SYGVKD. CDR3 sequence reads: CAISESNSQETQYF. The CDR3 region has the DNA TGTGCCATCAGTGAGTCGAACAGCCAAGAGACCCAGTACTTC.

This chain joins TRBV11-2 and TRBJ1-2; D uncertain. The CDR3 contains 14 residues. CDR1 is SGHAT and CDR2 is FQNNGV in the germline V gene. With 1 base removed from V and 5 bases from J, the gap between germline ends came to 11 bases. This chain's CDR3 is CASSLVVSGYGYTF. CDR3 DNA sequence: TGTGCCAGCAGCTTAGTGGTTTCGGGATATGGCTACACCTTC.

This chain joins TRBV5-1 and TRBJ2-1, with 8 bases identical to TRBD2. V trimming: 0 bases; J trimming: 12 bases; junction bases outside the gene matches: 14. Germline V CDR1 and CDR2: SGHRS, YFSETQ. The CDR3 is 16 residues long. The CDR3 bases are TGCGCCAGCAGCTTGGACATGGGACTAGATAACACAAGGCAGTTCTTC. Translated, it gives CASSLDMGLDNTRQFF.